This TCR beta chain was obtained from a study of blood T cell repertoires in COVID-19. In the study overall: The United States, Italy and Spain were the sources of the acute and convalescent COVID-19 samples. T cells, B-cell-depleted T cells, or PBMCs provided the cDNA or gDNA that served as material.

Germline CDR1 and CDR2: KGHSH and LQKENI. Unmatched junction bases numbered 7, after V lost 6 bases and J lost 0 bases. The CDR3 totals 15 residues. Sequenced by immunoSEQ multiplex PCR; TCRdb stores in-frame clones only, minus some. The sample lists 250,000 to 350,000 clones, around four fifths occurring once. V and J are TRBV18 and TRBJ1-2; 7 bases line up with TRBD1. The sample was peripheral blood. The receptor's source is a woman aged 45-59 years with active or convalescent COVID-19. CDR3 in DNA: TGTGCCAGCTCGCCGACGACAGGGACTAACTATGGCTACACCTTC. This codes for CASSPTTGTNYGYTF.